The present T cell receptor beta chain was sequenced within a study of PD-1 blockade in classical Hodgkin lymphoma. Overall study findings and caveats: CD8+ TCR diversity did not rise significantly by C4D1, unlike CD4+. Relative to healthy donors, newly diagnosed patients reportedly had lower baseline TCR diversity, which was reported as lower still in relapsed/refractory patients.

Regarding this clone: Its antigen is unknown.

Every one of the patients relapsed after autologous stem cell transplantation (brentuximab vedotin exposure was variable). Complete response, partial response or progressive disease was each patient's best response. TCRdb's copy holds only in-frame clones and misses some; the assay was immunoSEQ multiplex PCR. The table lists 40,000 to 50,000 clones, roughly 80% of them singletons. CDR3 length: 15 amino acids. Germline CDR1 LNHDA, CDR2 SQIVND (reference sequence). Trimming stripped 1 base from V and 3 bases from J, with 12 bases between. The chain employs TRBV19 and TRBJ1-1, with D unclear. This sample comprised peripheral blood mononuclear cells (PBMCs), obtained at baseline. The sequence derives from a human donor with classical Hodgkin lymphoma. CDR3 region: CASSIGQPIHTEAFF. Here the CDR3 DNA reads TGTGCCAGTAGTATAGGGCAGCCGATACACACTGAAGCTTTCTTT.